Presented here are 9 T cell receptor beta chains from one specimen sequenced in a study of CD4 T cells in relation to SARS-CoV-2 and coronaviruses. Their target antigens are unknown. Sequencing was performed with immunoSEQ multiplex PCR; in TCRdb, only in-frame clones are kept and a portion is missing. The repertoire holds about 20,000 clones, with 60% to 80% as singletons. Unexposed donor CD4+ T cells date from 2011-2018, before the COVID-19 pandemic. Isolation of CD4+ T cells took place after about eleven days in culture. The sequenced sample consisted of CD4+ T cells from PBMCs, cultured in vitro. These receptors were taken from a human donor in good health.

This chain joins TRBV19 and TRBJ2-1; D ambiguous. Germline V gene data show CDR1 as LNHDA and CDR2 as SQIVND (reference sequence). CDR3 length: 16 amino acids. V lost 4 bases to trimming and J lost 0 bases, with 13 bases between them. The CDR3 DNA follows: TGTGCCAGTAGTAGCCTGGCGGCCGGCTCCTACAATGAGCAGTTCTTC. Protein: CASSSLAAGSYNEQFF.

The rearrangement joins TRBV25-1 to TRBJ2-3, with D possibly being TRBD2 (5 bases). CDR1 and CDR2 (germline): MGHDK, SYGVNS. V was trimmed by 6 bases and J by 0 bases, leaving 16 bases between them. CDR3 length equals 16 residues. The CDR3 DNA reads as TGTGCCAGCAGCAACCGAGCGGCCGCTAGCACAGATACGCAGTATTTT. Translation: CASSNRAAASTDTQYF.

The chain has TRBV2 and TRBJ1-6; D gene unclear. Germline CDR1 reads SNHLY; CDR2 reads FYNNEI. V was pared by 6 bases and J by 0 bases, with 9 bases between. The CDR3 consists of 15 residues. CDR3 bases: TGTGCCAGCAGACAGTCCAGCTCCTATAATTCACCCCTCCACTTT. Translated: CASRQSSSYNSPLHF.

This clone occurred a few times. The rearrangement uses TRBV30 and TRBJ2-7, with D unresolved. The germline CDR1 and CDR2 sequences are GTSNPN and SVGIG (reference sequence). This CDR3 is 16 amino acids long. V was shortened by 0 bases and J by 4 bases, with 19 bases between the two germline ends. CDR3 bases: TGTGCCTGGAGTGTACGTTTACTCCTAACGTCATACGAGCAGTACTTC. Amino acids: CAWSVRLLLTSYEQYF.

The J gene is TRBJ1-2, the V gene TRBV10-1; TRBD1 matches at 7 bases. The CDR3 has 14 amino acids. J gave up 7 bases and V 8 bases, and 13 bases lay outside the gene matches. CDR1 and CDR2 (germline): WNHNN, SYGVQD (reference sequence). The CDR3 is CASSPQGVIGGYTF. CDR3 nucleotides: TGCGCCAGCTCCCCCCAGGGGGTAATCGGTGGCTACACCTTC.

This rearrangement joins TRBV9 to TRBJ2-1; TRBD2 matches at 7 bases. CDR1 and CDR2 (germline): SGDLS, YYNGEE. The CDR3 has 16 residues. V trimming: 4 bases; J trimming: 9 bases; junction bases outside the gene matches: 16. The CDR3 here is CASSPRGGGSQGEQFF. The DNA for the CDR3 is TGTGCCAGCAGCCCACGGGGAGGCGGGAGTCAAGGTGAGCAGTTCTTC.

V and J are TRBV7-3 and TRBJ2-5; 11 nucleotides match TRBD1. The CDR3 extends over 16 amino acids. Germline V gene data show CDR1 as SGHTA and CDR2 as FQGTGA. V trimming: 5 bases; J trimming: 5 bases; junction bases outside the gene matches: 10. The CDR3 region is CASSRGTGGLAETQYF. The CDR3 DNA sequence: TGTGCCAGCAGCCGGGGGACAGGGGGTCTCGCTGAGACCCAGTACTTC. Based on the CDR3 plus reference TRBV7-3 and TRBJ2-5, the full variable domain is GAGVSQTPSNKVTEKGKYVELRCDPISGHTALYWYRQSLGQGPEFLIYFQGTGAADDSGLPNDRFFAVRPEGSVSTLKIQRTERGDSAVYLCASSRGTGGLAETQYFGPGTRLLVL.

This clone was recorded a few times. The V and J genes are TRBV30 and TRBJ1-5; D unclear. Germline V gene data show CDR1 as GTSNPN and CDR2 as SVGIG (reference sequence). This CDR3 comprises 13 residues. V dropped 1 base and J dropped 7 bases, with 11 bases sitting between them. This chain's CDR3 is CAWSAQSSQPQHF. CDR3 bases: TGTGCCTGGAGTGCGCAATCATCCCAGCCCCAGCATTTT. The complete variable domain, with remaining parts taken from reference TRBV30 and TRBJ1-5, reads SQTIHQWPATLVQPVGSPLSLECTVEGTSNPNLYWYRQAAGRGLQLLFYSVGIGQISSEVPQNLSASRPQDRQFILSSKKLLLSDSGFYLCAWSAQSSQPQHFGDGTRLSIL.

This clone has a handful of counts. The rearrangement links TRBV2 to TRBJ2-7; a possible D gene is TRBD1 (5 bases). The CDR3 is made up of 13 amino acids. V lost 3 bases to trimming and J lost 2 bases, with 8 bases between them. The V gene's germline CDR1 is SNHLY and CDR2 FYNNEI. CDR3 residues: CASSETAPYEQYF. The CDR3 DNA reads as TGTGCCAGCAGTGAGACAGCTCCCTACGAGCAGTACTTC.